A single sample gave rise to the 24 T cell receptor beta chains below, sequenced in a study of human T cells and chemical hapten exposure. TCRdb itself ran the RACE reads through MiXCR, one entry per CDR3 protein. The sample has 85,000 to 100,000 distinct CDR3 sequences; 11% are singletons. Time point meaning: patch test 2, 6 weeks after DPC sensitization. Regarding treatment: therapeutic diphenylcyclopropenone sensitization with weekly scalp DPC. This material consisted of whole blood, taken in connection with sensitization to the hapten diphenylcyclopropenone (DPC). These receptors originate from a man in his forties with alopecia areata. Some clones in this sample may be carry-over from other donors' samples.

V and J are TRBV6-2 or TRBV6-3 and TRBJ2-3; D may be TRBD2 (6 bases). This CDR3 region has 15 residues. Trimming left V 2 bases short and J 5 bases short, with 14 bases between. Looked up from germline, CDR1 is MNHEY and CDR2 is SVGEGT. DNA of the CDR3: TGTGCCAGCAGTTACCTAGGAGGGTTTGGAGATACGCAGTATTTT. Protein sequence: CASSYLGGFGDTQYF.

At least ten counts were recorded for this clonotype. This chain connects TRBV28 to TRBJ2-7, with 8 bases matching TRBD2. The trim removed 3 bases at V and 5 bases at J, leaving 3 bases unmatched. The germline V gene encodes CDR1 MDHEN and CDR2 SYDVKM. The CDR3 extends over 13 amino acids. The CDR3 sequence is CASSLGREDEQYV. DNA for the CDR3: TGTGCCAGCAGTTTGGGGCGGGAGGACGAGCAGTACGTC.

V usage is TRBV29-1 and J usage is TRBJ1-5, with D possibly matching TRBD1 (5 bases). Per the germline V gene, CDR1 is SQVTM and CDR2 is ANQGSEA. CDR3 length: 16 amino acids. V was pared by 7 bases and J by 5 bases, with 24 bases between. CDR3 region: CSAQAGGSLWDQPQHF. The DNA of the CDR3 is TGCAGCGCCCAGGCGGGGGGGTCCTTATGGGATCAGCCCCAGCATTTT. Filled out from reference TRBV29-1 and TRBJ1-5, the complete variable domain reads SAVISQKPSRDICQRGTSLTIQCQVDSQVTMMFWYRQQPGQSLTLIATANQGSEATYESGFVIDKFPISRPNLTFSTLTVSNMSPEDSSIYLCSAQAGGSLWDQPQHFGDGTRLSIL.

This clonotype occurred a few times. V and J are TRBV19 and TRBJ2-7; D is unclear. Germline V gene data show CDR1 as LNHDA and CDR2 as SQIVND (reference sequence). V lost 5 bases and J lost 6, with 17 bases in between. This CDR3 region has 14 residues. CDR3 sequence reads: CASSPEAPSGEQYF. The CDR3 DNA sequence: TGTGCCAGTAGTCCAGAGGCCCCATCGGGCGAGCAGTACTTC.

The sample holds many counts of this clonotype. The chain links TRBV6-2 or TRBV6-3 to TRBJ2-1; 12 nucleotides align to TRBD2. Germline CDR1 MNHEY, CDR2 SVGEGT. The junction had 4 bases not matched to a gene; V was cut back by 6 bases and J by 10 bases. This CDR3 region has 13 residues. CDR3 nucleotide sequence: TGTGCCAGCAGACTAGCGGGAGGAGGGGAGCAGTTCTTC. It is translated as CASRLAGGGEQFF.

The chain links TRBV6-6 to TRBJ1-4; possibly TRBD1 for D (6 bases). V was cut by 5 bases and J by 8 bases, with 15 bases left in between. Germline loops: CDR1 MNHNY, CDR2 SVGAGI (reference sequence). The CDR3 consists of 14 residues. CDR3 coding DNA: TGTGCCAGCAGTCTAGGGGGGGCCGAGGAAAAACTGTTTTTT. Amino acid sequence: CASSLGGAEEKLFF.

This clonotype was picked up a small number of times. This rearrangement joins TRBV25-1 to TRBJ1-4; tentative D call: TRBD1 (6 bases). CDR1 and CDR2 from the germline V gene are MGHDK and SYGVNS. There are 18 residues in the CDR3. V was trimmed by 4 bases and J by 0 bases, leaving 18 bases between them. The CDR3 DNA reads TGTGCCAGCAGTGTCCAAGGGGGGGGCAGCTCAACTAATGAAAAACTGTTTTTT. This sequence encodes CASSVQGGGSSTNEKLFF.

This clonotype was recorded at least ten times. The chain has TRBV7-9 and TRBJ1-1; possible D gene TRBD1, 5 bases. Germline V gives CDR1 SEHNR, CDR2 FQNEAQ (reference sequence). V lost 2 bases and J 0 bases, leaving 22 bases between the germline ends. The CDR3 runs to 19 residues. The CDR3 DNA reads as TGTGCCAGCAGCTTAATCTTGCTTAGGAGGGGCCCAATGAACACTGAAGCTTTCTTT. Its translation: CASSLILLRRGPMNTEAFF.

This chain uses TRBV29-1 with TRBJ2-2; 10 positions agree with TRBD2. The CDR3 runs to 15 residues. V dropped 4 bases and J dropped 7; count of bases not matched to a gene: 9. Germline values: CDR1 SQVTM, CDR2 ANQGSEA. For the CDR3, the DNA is TGCAGCGTTGGTATAGCGGGAGGAATTGGCGGGGAGCTGTTTTTT. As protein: CSVGIAGGIGGELFF.

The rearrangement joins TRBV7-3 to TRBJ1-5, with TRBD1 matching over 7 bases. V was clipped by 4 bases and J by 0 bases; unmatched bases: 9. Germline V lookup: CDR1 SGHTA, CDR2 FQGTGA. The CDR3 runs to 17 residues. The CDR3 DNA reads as TGTGCCAGCAGCTCCCAGCCCGACAGGGTTAGCAATCAGCCCCAGCATTTT. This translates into CASSSQPDRVSNQPQHF.

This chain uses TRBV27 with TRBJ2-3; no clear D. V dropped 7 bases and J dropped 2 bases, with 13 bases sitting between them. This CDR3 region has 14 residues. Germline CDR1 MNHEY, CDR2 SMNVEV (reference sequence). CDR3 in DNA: TGTGCCAGCACTGAACACGCAGACACAGATACGCAGTATTTT. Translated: CASTEHADTDTQYF.

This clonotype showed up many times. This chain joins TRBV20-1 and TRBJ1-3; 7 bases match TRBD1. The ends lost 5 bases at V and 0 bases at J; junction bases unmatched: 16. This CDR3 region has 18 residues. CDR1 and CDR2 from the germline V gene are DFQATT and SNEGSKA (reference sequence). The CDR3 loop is CSALNALQGSSSGNTIYF. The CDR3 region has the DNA TGCAGTGCTTTAAACGCTTTACAGGGGTCGAGCTCTGGAAACACCATATATTTT.

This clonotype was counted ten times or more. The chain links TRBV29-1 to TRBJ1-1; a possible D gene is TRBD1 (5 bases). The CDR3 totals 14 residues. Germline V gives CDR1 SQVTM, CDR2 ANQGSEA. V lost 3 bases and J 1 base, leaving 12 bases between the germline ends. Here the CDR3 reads CSVDLFQGNTEAFF. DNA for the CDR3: TGCAGCGTTGACCTATTCCAGGGGAACACTGAAGCTTTCTTT.

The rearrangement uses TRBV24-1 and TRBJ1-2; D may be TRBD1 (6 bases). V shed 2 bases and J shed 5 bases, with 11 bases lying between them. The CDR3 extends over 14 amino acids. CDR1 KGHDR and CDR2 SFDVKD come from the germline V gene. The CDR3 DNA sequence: TGTGCCACCAGTGATTATGGCAGGGGATATGGCTACACCTTC. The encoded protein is CATSDYGRGYGYTF.

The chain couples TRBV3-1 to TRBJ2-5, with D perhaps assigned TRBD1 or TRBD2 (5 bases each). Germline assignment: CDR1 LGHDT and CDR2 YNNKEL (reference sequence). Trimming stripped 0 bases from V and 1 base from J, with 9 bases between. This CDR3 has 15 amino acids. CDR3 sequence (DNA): TGTGCCAGCAGCCAAGATGGGACGGTCCAAGAGACCCAGTACTTC. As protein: CASSQDGTVQETQYF.

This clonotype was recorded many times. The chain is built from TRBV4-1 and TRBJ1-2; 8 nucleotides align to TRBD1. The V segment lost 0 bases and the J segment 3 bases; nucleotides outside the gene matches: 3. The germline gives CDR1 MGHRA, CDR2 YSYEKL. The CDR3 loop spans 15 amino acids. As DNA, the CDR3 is TGCGCCAGCAGCCAAGATCCAGGGGGCGACTATGGCTACACCTTC. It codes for CASSQDPGGDYGYTF.

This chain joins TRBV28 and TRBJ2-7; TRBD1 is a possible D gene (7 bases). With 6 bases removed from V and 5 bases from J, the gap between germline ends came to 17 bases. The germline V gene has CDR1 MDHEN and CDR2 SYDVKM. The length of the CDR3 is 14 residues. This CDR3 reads CASSRQGGFHEQYF. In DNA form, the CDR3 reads TGTGCCAGCAGCCGACAGGGAGGATTTCACGAGCAGTACTTC.

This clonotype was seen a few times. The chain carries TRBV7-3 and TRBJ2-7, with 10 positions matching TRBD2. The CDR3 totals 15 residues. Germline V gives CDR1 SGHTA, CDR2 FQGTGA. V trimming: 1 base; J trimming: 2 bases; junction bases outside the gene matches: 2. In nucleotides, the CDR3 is TGTGCCAGCAGCTTAAAGGGACTAGCGCCCTACGAGCAGTACTTC. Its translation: CASSLKGLAPYEQYF.

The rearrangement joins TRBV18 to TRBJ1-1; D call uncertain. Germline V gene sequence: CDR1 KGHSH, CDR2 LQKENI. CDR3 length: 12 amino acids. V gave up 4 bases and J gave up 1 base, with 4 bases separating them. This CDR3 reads CASSQQNTEAFF. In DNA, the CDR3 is TGTGCCAGCTCACAACAGAACACTGAAGCTTTCTTT.

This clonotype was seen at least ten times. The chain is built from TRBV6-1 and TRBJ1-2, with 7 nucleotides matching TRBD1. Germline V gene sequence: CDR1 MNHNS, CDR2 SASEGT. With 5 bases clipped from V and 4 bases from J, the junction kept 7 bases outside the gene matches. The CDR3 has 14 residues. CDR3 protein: CASSSWGTAYGYTF. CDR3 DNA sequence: TGTGCCAGCAGTTCGTGGGGGACAGCCTATGGCTACACCTTC.

As DNA, the CDR3 is TGTGCCAGCAGCTTAGGGGATATGGAGCTACAAGAGACCCAGTACTTC. This gives the protein CASSLGDMELQETQYF. The genes are TRBV7-2 and TRBJ2-5; D not certain. From germline, CDR1 is SGHTA and CDR2 FQGNSA. Trimming stripped 1 base from V and 2 bases from J, with 14 bases between. The CDR3 has 16 residues.

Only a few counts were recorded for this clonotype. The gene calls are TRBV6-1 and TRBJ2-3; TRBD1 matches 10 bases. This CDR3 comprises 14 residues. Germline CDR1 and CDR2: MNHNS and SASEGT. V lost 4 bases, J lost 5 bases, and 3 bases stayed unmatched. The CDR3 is CASSGGTGEDTQYF. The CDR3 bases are TGTGCCAGCAGTGGGGGGACAGGGGAAGATACGCAGTATTTT.

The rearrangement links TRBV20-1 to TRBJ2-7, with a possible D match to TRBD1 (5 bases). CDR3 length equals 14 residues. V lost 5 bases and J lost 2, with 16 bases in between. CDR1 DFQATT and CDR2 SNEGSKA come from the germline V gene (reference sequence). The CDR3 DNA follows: TGCAGTGCTGGCCGGACACGAGAGCCCTACGAGCAGTACTTC. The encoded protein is CSAGRTREPYEQYF.

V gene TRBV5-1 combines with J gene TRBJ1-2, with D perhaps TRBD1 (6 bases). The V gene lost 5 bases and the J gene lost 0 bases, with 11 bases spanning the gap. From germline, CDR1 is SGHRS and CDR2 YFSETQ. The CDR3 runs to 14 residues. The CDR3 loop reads CASRRDTANYGYTF. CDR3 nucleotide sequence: TGCGCCAGCAGACGGGACACAGCTAACTATGGCTACACCTTC.